This TCR beta chain was captured in a study of response to subunit inactivated influenza vaccine. Study results and caveats: It was the authors' suggestion that each seasonal influenza vaccination recruits few new T cells.

This clonotype occurred a few times. Its antigen is undetermined. TCRdb fed the RT-PCR reads into MiXCR, producing one record per CDR3 protein. Of about 240,000 distinct CDR3 sequences in the sample, more than 10% were seen once. The CDR3 runs 14 residues. Trimming at V came to 5 bases and at J to 4 bases, leaving 6 bases not matched to a gene. The chain joins TRBV12-3 or TRBV12-4 to TRBJ2-7, with 9 nucleotides matching TRBD2. The sequences come from non-naive T cells sorted from PBMCs, collected 14 to 15 days before vaccination. The source of this sequence is a man in his forties or fifties who received an inactivated influenza vaccine. The CDR3, as DNA: TGTGCCAGCAGTATGGCGGGAGGGCGGTACGAGCAGTACTTC. As protein: CASSMAGGRYEQYF.